This T cell receptor (beta chain) derives from a study of cytomegalovirus exposure and HLA in healthy donors (dated by TCRdb to the late 2010s). Broadly, across the study: In an earlier analysis of roughly 590 of the donors, 250 to 300 Gb of sequence data and approximately 120 million unique TCR beta sequences from about 180 million T cells were reported. The genetic ancestry cluster associated with self-reported Caucasian donors included around 76% of the roughly 380 genotyped donors. In a later genetic analysis, genome-wide SNP genotypes for about 65% of the roughly 670 donors were used, and that subset was treated as a discovery cohort. Both class I and class II loci were covered by HLA typing, at four-digit resolution. The number of typed donors differed by locus: about 620-640 for A, B, C, DRB1 and DQB1; approximately 530 for DQA1; approximately 600 for DPA1; and around 450 for DPB1. The study aimed to test whether signatures of past pathogen exposure could be identified by cataloging public T cell receptors. Rather than drawing on any new phenotypic data, the later analysis identified candidate immune exposures from TCR beta sequences and the way those sequences occurred across donors. On average, 235,054 unique TCR beta nucleotide sequences were sequenced per donor among a few hundred genotyped donors of the cohort, with roughly 19% of those sequences being non-productive. High-throughput TCR immunosequencing, statistical association of individual TCRs with disease status, and machine learning were combined to predict cytomegalovirus infection status. Because of strong linkage in the cohort, roughly 5 DR-DQ haplotypes were treated as single units for association and clustering. The study profiled the T cell repertoires of 500 to 800 subjects by immunosequencing and related them to cytomegalovirus serostatus. In addition to the first cohort of around 670 subjects, a separate validation cohort of 130 or so different subjects was used. Roughly 300 gigabases of sequencing data and around 85 million unique TCR sequences made up an early release that covered around 640 HLA-typed donors. To study patterns of TCR occurrence, a later analysis re-analyzed previously published TCR beta repertoires from 550 to 800 donors and added high-resolution HLA genotyping. Every repertoire in the discovery cohort had been generated on one and the same sequencing platform. Alongside the repertoire data, information on donor age, sex, ethnicity and CMV serostatus was compiled. To decide whether each TCR beta V gene segment behaved as functional or pseudogenic, an earlier analysis of some 540 of the donors relied on high-throughput TCR beta sequencing.

Overall study outcomes, separate from this receptor: Because counts were too low, roughly 17 rarely observed V segments, including chromosome 9 orphons, were left out of the earlier analysis of 587 of the donors. Most TCR sequences were seen in very few donors, while some public TCRs were found in many individuals. A later genetic analysis reported fewer N-insertions in productive TCRs among donors in an Asian-associated ancestry cluster than the approximately 670-donor mean. A few of the identified cytomegalovirus-associated TCR beta chains were confirmed in vitro to be specific for cytomegalovirus antigens. A later analysis associated 16,951 TCR beta sequences with specific HLA alleles at a false discovery rate of 0.05. The authors suggested that the approach could potentially be generalized to other disease states and immunological phenotypes. In both the original and validation cohorts, the classifier was reported to diagnose cytomegalovirus status with high specificity and sensitivity. In a later analysis, HLA-associated TCR beta chains showed more clonal expansion and lower generation probabilities than non-associated chains that were equally common. A later analysis reported that several top co-occurrence clusters appeared linked to parvovirus B19, influenza, CMV and Epstein-Barr virus. An earlier analysis of 587 of the donors showed that most TCR beta V segments appeared in productive rearrangements either about 87% or about 30% of the time, which broadly matched IMGT annotations. In a later analysis, the rate of TCR association differed among HLA loci, with DRB1 alleles having the most associated TCRs and HLA-C alleles having the fewest. The study listed approximately 150 TCR beta chains as associated with cytomegalovirus. When HLA alleles, especially DR and DQ, strongly co-occurred, TCR associations were difficult to assign to individual alleles. Because HLA typing was missing for some donors at each locus, association tests included only the typed subset. Immune exposure information for the cohort was limited to CMV serostatus. Only TCR beta chains were sequenced in this cohort, and the absence of alpha or paired-chain data limited detectable features. Correlated functional status among segregating V segments might be attributable to linkage disequilibrium, but an unknown experimental factor could not be ruled out. A further reported finding was that TCR beta sequences accurately predicted the HLA-A and HLA-B alleles for most subjects in the first cohort. According to a later analysis, most CMV-associated TCR beta chains appeared to be HLA-restricted, and the HLA associations seemed to be driven largely by CMV exposure. A cluster of highly shared sequence variants was judged likely to represent a technical artifact of the sequencing pipeline. The presence/absence analyses assumed that sequencing depth was roughly uniform across donors, and that assumption may not be true. In a later genetic analysis, a missense DCLRE1C variant was associated with V-gene and J-gene trimming of TCR beta chains, and the association was replicated in an independent cohort.

Library preparation used the immunoSEQ multiplex PCR assay. A mixture of 60 forward primers for TCR Vbeta segments and 13 reverse primers for TCR Jbeta segments was used in the multiplex PCR. A multiplex PCR assay on genomic DNA amplified the CDR3 region of rearranged TCR beta genes. The amplified TCR beta libraries were sequenced on the Illumina HiSeq System as 87-base-pair reads. For the original study's pipeline: A later analysis tallied 75 million to 85 million unique TCR beta chains across the 700 or so repertoires, and some 12 million of those chains were shared by two or more donors. Raw reads were error-corrected and collapsed into unique sequences by a nearest-neighbor algorithm in which closely related sequences were merged to remove PCR and sequencing errors. V, D and J gene segments were assigned by aligning CDR3 sequences to IMGT reference sequences. For a sequence to be retained, a match of at least six nucleotides was required to both a V gene segment and a J gene segment. A rearrangement was called productive if the CDR3 had no stop codons and remained in frame with V and J, and every other rearrangement was called non-productive. Following IMGT convention, CDR3 was defined as the stretch from the second conserved V-encoded cysteine to the conserved J-encoded phenylalanine. In an earlier analysis of around 570 of the donors, sequences lacking an unambiguous match to a single V gene segment were excluded. In an earlier analysis of some 590 of the donors, a V segment was called functional when productive rearrangements were above 56.7%, and segregating when the standard deviation between donors exceeded 5%. A statistical classification framework was developed to diagnose cytomegalovirus status using the catalog of TCR beta chain sequences. V and J gene assignment, in a later analysis, came from comparing TCR nucleotide sequences with IMGT/GENE-DB human TR gene sequences. The TCRdist pipeline was used in a later analysis to assign CDR3 sequences and most-parsimonious VDJ recombination scenarios. In a later analysis, each TCR beta chain was defined by its CDR3 amino acid sequence together with its V-gene family, and reads lacking a unique V-gene family were excluded. As a way to deal with suspected cross-contamination and a sequencing artifact, a later analysis dropped more than 500 nucleotide sequences that were highly shared and had low generation probability. For each public chain, a later analysis derived a clonal expansion index from normalized ranks of inferred template counts within each repertoire. In a later analysis, generation probabilities were computed using a VDJ recombination model fitted to out-of-frame rearrangements, and the results were checked against IGoR. In a later analysis, TCR-TCR, TCR-HLA and TCR-CMV co-occurrence was scored with hypergeometric tests, and a repertoire-size bias correction was applied to TCR pairs. A later analysis estimated false discovery rates by permuting HLA or CMV assignments 20 times. In a later analysis, co-occurring TCRs were grouped using DBSCAN, and TCRdist sequence similarity was added for clustering within HLA-allele-positive subsets. Repertoires with fewer than 30,000 or more than 120,000 public chains, plus five repertoires with anomalous nucleotide sharing, were excluded from co-occurrence clustering. What TCRdb holds here is the immuneACCESS table cut down to in-frame rearrangements. Part of the clones is not present; checked against another copy, under half of the missing clones reflect an unresolved V gene, and the others are unexplained. Clone size and the V and J calls come from that table; the DNA yielded D and trimming. For this sample the table gives about 59,000 clones, of which approximately 80% were detected only once. Of the sample, 1.5% to 2% is held by the ten largest clones.

A word on this clone: Its antigen is still unknown. Base qualities are not at hand, and no much larger clone is one base apart.

The cohort consisted of 670 or so healthy bone marrow donors. At the time of sampling, every cohort member was nominally healthy, though immune exposures that went unrecorded were likely present. CMV serostatus was positive for more than 250 and negative for about 50% of the roughly 700 cohort members, and was not recorded for this donor. A peripheral blood sample was collected from each donor, and TCR beta sequencing was performed on peripheral blood mononuclear cells. Genomic DNA was extracted from the blood cell samples with the Qiagen DNeasy Blood Extraction Kit. The sample taken for sequencing was PBMCs. The sequence was collected from a human donor in good health.

The nucleotides are TGTGCCAGCAGCTTAAACTTAGGGGATGCTGAAGCTTTCTTT. Its protein reads: CASSLNLGDAEAFF. The chain was built from TRBV7-3 and TRBJ1-1, with TRBD1 perhaps the D gene, on 5 matching bases. There are 14 amino acids in the CDR3, from cysteine to phenylalanine inclusive. Only CDR3 DNA remains: 42 bases, in frame from the first base. The germline V gene sets CDR1 to SGHTA and CDR2 to FQGTGA. Between the V and J ends, shortened by 1 base and 6 bases respectively, the junction contains 12 bases.